The 19 T cell receptor beta chains presented below share a single source sample, sequenced in a study of shared T cell receptors in the human thymus. This table comes from immunoSEQ multiplex PCR, and its TCRdb copy is limited to in-frame clones, with some not included. The table lists around 730,000 clones, roughly 85% of them singletons, with roughly 0.01% in the top ten. These records were also assigned to another study, of human thymus T cells.

The sequencing input was thymocytes. The receptors here all came from a girl under three years old with a congenital heart defect.

V gene TRBV7-2 combines with J gene TRBJ1-2, with TRBD1 identical over 12 bases. Looked up from germline, CDR1 is SGHTA and CDR2 is FQGNSA. The trim removed 3 bases at V and 3 bases at J, leaving 5 bases unmatched. The CDR3 totals 16 residues. The CDR3 bases are TGTGCCAGCAGCTTTAGGGACAGGGGGCAAGACTATGGCTACACCTTC. It encodes CASSFRDRGQDYGYTF.

V gene TRBV6-6 combines with J gene TRBJ1-6; TRBD1 is a possible D gene (5 bases). The CDR3 is made up of 16 amino acids. Germline V gives CDR1 MNHNY, CDR2 SVGAGI (reference sequence). V lost 0 bases and J lost 7, with 13 bases in between. Here the CDR3 DNA reads TGTGCCAGCAGTTACTCCTTCTGGCCAGGGAATTCACCCCTCCACTTT. This codes for CASSYSFWPGNSPLHF.

The CDR3 loop reads CASSVDNGGASETQYF. CDR3 in DNA: TGTGCCAGCAGCGTAGATAACGGGGGGGCCAGTGAGACCCAGTACTTC. The chain uses TRBV9 and TRBJ2-5; 8 bases align to TRBD2. V shed 0 bases, J shed 5 bases, and the junction held 9 bases outside the gene matches. Germline assignment: CDR1 SGDLS and CDR2 YYNGEE. This CDR3 spans 16 amino acids.

The chain employs TRBV11-2 and TRBJ1-1, with unresolved D. CDR1 and CDR2 from the germline V gene are SGHAT and FQNNGV. With 2 bases removed from V and 4 bases from J, the gap between germline ends came to 11 bases. The CDR3 loop spans 14 amino acids. The CDR3: CASSLRGGSTEAFF. The CDR3 region has the DNA TGTGCCAGCAGCTTACGGGGAGGAAGCACTGAAGCTTTCTTT. The full variable domain, completed using reference TRBV11-2 and TRBJ1-1, is EAGVAQSPRYKIIEKRQSVAFWCNPISGHATLYWYQQILGQGPKLLIQFQNNGVVDDSQLPKDRFSAERLKGVDSTLKIQPAKLEDSAVYLCASSLRGGSTEAFFGQGTRLTVV.

This chain joins TRBV7-9 and TRBJ1-4; 9 bases line up with TRBD1. Germline CDR1 SEHNR, CDR2 FQNEAQ (reference sequence). V was pared by 6 bases and J by 8 bases, with 7 bases of the junction left unmatched. There are 14 residues in the CDR3. CDR3 sequence reads: CASSSTGGREKLFF. The CDR3 nucleotides are TGTGCCAGCAGTTCGACAGGGGGGCGAGAAAAACTGTTTTTT.

The chain employs TRBV18 and TRBJ1-3, with D unresolved. This CDR3 has 16 amino acids. V lost 4 bases and J lost 0, with 13 bases in between. Germline V gene lookup returns CDR1 KGHSH and CDR2 LQKENI. CDR3 coding DNA: TGTGCCAGCTCACTTGAACGGACTTACTCTGGAAACACCATATATTTT. It specifies CASSLERTYSGNTIYF.

The chain links TRBV2 to TRBJ1-5, with TRBD1 matching 9 bases. CDR3 size: 19 residues. Per germline, CDR1 SNHLY and CDR2 FYNNEI. Losses at the gene ends were 1 base for V and 2 bases for J; bases not matched to a gene: 12. The CDR3 nucleotides read TGTGCCAGCAGTGAAGGGGACCGGGACAGGGTAGATGGCAATCAGCCCCAGCATTTT. This translates into CASSEGDRDRVDGNQPQHF.

This chain connects TRBV5-4 to TRBJ1-6; TRBD1 matches 10 bases. The CDR3 has 17 amino acids. J gave up 6 bases and V 0 bases, and 6 bases lay outside the gene matches. Germline V gene sequence: CDR1 SGHNT, CDR2 YYREEE (reference sequence). As DNA, the CDR3 is TGTGCCAGCAGCTTGGGGGGGGACAGGGGACTTAATTCACCCCTCCACTTT. Translation gives CASSLGGDRGLNSPLHF.

In nucleotides, the CDR3 is TGTGCCAGTCGGGTAATGAACACTGAAGCTTTCTTT. Its translation is CASRVMNTEAFF. J is TRBJ1-1 and V is TRBV6-6, with D hard to call. Germline V CDR1 and CDR2: MNHNY, SVGAGI (reference sequence). The germline V and J ends were trimmed by 9 bases and 0 bases, with 8 bases remaining between them. This CDR3 contains 12 residues.

The chain links TRBV11-2 to TRBJ1-6; D not resolved. The V gene lost 5 bases and the J gene lost 7 bases, with 9 bases spanning the gap. Per the germline V gene, CDR1 is SGHAT and CDR2 is FQNNGV. This CDR3 is 13 amino acids long. CDR3 in DNA: TGTGCCAGCAGCGCCGCGGTGAATTCACCCCTCCACTTT. This translates into CASSAAVNSPLHF.

The V gene is TRBV5-1, the J gene TRBJ2-1, with 11 bases matching TRBD1. The trim removed 3 bases at V and 9 bases at J, leaving 11 bases unmatched. The CDR3 consists of 16 residues. The germline V gene has CDR1 SGHRS and CDR2 YFSETQ. In DNA form, the CDR3 reads TGCGCCAGCAGCTATTGGACAGGGGGCGTTTGGGGTGAGCAGTTCTTC. This translates into CASSYWTGGVWGEQFF.

The rearrangement joins TRBV5-4 to TRBJ1-3; D is uncertain. Trimming cost V 2 bases and J 0 bases, with 18 bases left between them. CDR3 length: 18 residues. Germline V gives CDR1 SGHNT, CDR2 YYREEE (reference sequence). The CDR3 bases are TGTGCCAGCAGCTTCTTTATGAATGACTACGGCTCTGGAAACACCATATATTTT. Translation gives CASSFFMNDYGSGNTIYF.

The rearrangement links TRBV29-1 to TRBJ2-6, with D maybe TRBD2 (5 bases). CDR1 is SQVTM, CDR2 ANQGSEA, per germline. This CDR3 has 15 residues. Trimming removed 6 bases at V and 1 base at J, with 13 bases between. The CDR3 DNA follows: TGCAGCGTCGGATGGCGGGCTTCTGGGGCCAACGTCCTGACTTTC. Translating gives CSVGWRASGANVLTF.

The chain has TRBV7-9 and TRBJ1-2, with a weak D call TRBD1 (5 bases). Per germline, CDR1 SEHNR and CDR2 FQNEAQ (reference sequence). V was clipped by 5 bases and J by 4 bases, with 26 bases between them. The CDR3 has 18 residues. The CDR3 loop is CASSPPRGVVFPFYGYTF. In DNA, the CDR3 is TGTGCCAGCAGCCCCCCCCGGGGGGTGGTTTTCCCCTTCTATGGCTACACCTTC.

V and J are TRBV5-6 and TRBJ2-3, with 9 bases that match TRBD2. The CDR3 has 17 residues. Germline values: CDR1 SGHDT, CDR2 YYEEEE. V gave up 0 bases and J gave up 0 bases; unmatched junction bases: 5. The CDR3 protein is CASSLGASGVSTDTQYF. In nucleotides, the CDR3 is TGTGCCAGCAGCTTGGGGGCTAGCGGGGTCAGCACAGATACGCAGTATTTT.

V and J are TRBV5-1 and TRBJ2-7; TRBD1 agrees at 7 bases. V gave up 4 bases and J gave up 9 bases; unmatched junction bases: 34. Germline CDR1 is SGHRS and CDR2 is YFSETQ. The CDR3 extends over 21 amino acids. The CDR3 sequence is CASSGETGPWFHEQLRPGQYF. As DNA, the CDR3 is TGCGCCAGCAGCGGCGAGACAGGGCCTTGGTTCCACGAGCAGTTACGCCCGGGGCAGTACTTC.

The chain has TRBV5-5 and TRBJ2-7, with 7 nucleotides matching TRBD1. The CDR3 runs 17 residues. V trimming: 4 bases; J trimming: 0 bases; junction bases outside the gene matches: 13. In germline, CDR1 is SGHKS, CDR2 YYEKEE (reference sequence). The CDR3, as DNA: TGTGCCAGCAGCCCACACCATGACAGGGAACCCTCCTACGAGCAGTACTTC. This encodes CASSPHHDREPSYEQYF.

The V gene is TRBV1, the J gene TRBJ2-7; the D call in the table, TRBD1, was not verified against the DNA. TRBV1 is listed as a pseudogene. The CDR3 sequence is 9 residues long. CDR3 loop: CTSTYEQYF. CDR3 in DNA: TGCACCAGCACATACGAGCAGTACTTC.

The V and J genes are TRBV6-1 and TRBJ2-7; D gene ambiguous. The germline V gene encodes CDR1 MNHNS and CDR2 SASEGT. V lost 7 bases and J lost 2, with 15 bases in between. This CDR3 region has 14 residues. DNA of the CDR3: TGTGCCAGCAACCCTGACAAGAGAGCCTACGAGCAGTACTTC. Amino acids: CASNPDKRAYEQYF.